Many counts were recorded for the clone carrying this T cell receptor (beta chain). Antigen: not known. The record originates from a study of CD8 T cells in ankylosing spondylitis. Trimming cost V 6 bases and J 5 bases, with 5 bases left between them. The CDR3 contains 10 residues. Germline lookup yields CDR1 DFQATT and CDR2 SNEGSKA (reference sequence). Overall study findings and caveats: Clones tied to disease were said to be significantly enriched in matched ankylosing spondylitis synovial fluid.

As the method for making TCR beta libraries, quantitative 5'-RACE with molecular barcodes was used. TCRdb fed the 5' RACE reads into MiXCR, producing one record per CDR3 protein. Of tens of thousands of distinct CDR3 sequences in the sample, about 6.8% are singletons; the top ten hold roughly a tenth. The clonotype was recovered from a male donor with ankylosing spondylitis or in good health (not recorded which). Material for sequencing was blood, either unsorted or a sorted T cell fraction (not recorded which). The rearrangement joins TRBV20-1 to TRBJ2-1; D gene uncertain. CDR3 sequence (DNA): TGCAGTGCGCGAAACAATGAGCAGTTCTTC. Its translation is CSARNNEQFF.